These 24 T cell receptor beta chains were sequenced from one sample in a study of spatial heterogeneity in lung cancer. Via MiXCR, TCRdb re-called the 5' RACE reads, giving one row per CDR3 protein. The table includes some 110,000 distinct CDR3 sequences, 9% to 15% detected once. Time point given: blood at routine non-recurrence follow-up after resection. TCRs were sequenced from unsorted whole RNA of tumor, nontumor lung or PBMC. The sample in question was PBMCs, obtained at follow-up. These receptors were taken from a male donor with early-stage non-small cell lung cancer.

This clonotype was counted only a few times. The chain recombines TRBV29-1 with TRBJ1-1; D unresolved. In germline, CDR1 is SQVTM, CDR2 ANQGSEA. V was clipped by 7 bases and J by 4 bases, with 13 bases between them. CDR3 size: 12 residues. The CDR3 DNA is TGCAGCGGGGCGGCGGGAGTCACTGAAGCTTTCTTT. It translates to CSGAAGVTEAFF.

This clonotype was observed a few times. The CDR3 here is CSAGERGAPKNIQYF. In DNA form, the CDR3 reads TGCAGTGCTGGGGAGAGGGGGGCACCCAAAAACATTCAGTACTTC. The rearrangement uses TRBV20-1 and TRBJ2-4; D may be TRBD1 or TRBD2 (6 bases each). The CDR3 contains 15 residues. The germline V gene has CDR1 DFQATT and CDR2 SNEGSKA (reference sequence). The V and J ends lost 5 bases and 2 bases respectively, with 16 bases between them.

This clonotype was seen only a few times. This could be a read error, since a much larger clone is one nucleotide away. The chain recombines TRBV24-1 with TRBJ2-4; no clear D. The V and J ends lost 5 bases and 11 bases respectively, with 12 bases between them. This CDR3 contains 12 residues. Germline CDR1 reads KGHDR; CDR2 reads SFDVKD. The CDR3 region has the DNA TGTGCCACCAGTGCGCAGGATGGTGTTCAGTACTTC. This encodes CATSAQDGVQYF.

J is TRBJ2-1 and V is TRBV4-2, with 8 bases fitting TRBD1. Germline CDR1 is LGHNA and CDR2 is YNFKEQ. The length of the CDR3 is 17 residues. V trimming: 1 base; J trimming: 5 bases; junction bases outside the gene matches: 10. The CDR3: CASSQAGGVGPHNEQFF. The CDR3 DNA is TGTGCCAGCAGCCAAGCAGGGGGCGTCGGACCACACAATGAGCAGTTCTTC.

This clonotype was found a few times. The chain has TRBV5-1 and TRBJ1-1, with 7 bases matching TRBD1. V shed 0 bases, J shed 4 bases, and the junction held 9 bases outside the gene matches. The CDR3 is 16 amino acids. Germline V gene lookup returns CDR1 SGHRS and CDR2 YFSETQ. CDR3 in amino acids: CASSLAGRGMGTEAFF. Written as DNA, the CDR3 is TGCGCCAGCAGCTTGGCGGGCAGGGGGATGGGCACTGAAGCTTTCTTT.

This clonotype has a handful of counts. The J gene is TRBJ1-6, the V gene TRBV10-2; D might be TRBD1 (6 bases). Germline V gives CDR1 WSHSY, CDR2 SAAADI. CDR3 size: 19 residues. V gave up 4 bases and J gave up 0 bases, with 19 bases separating them. The CDR3 is CASSGFVDSWGSYNSPLHF. CDR3 nucleotide sequence: TGCGCCAGCAGTGGGTTCGTGGACAGTTGGGGCTCCTATAATTCACCCCTCCACTTT.

This clonotype has more than one count but fewer than ten. V usage is TRBV6-5 and J usage is TRBJ1-6; 10 nucleotides match TRBD1. V shed 2 bases, J shed 0 bases, and the junction held 4 bases outside the gene matches. The CDR3 covers 18 residues. The germline V gene encodes CDR1 MNHEY and CDR2 SVGAGI. The CDR3: CASSYGTGVSSYNSPLHF. Written as DNA, the CDR3 is TGTGCCAGCAGTTACGGGACAGGGGTGAGCTCCTATAATTCACCCCTCCACTTT.

The chain recombines TRBV7-2 with TRBJ2-5; TRBD2 is a possible D gene (5 bases). Germline lookup yields CDR1 SGHTA and CDR2 FQGNSA. Between the trimmed V and J ends, which lost 3 bases and 2 bases, there was a span of 13 bases. This CDR3 region has 15 residues. CDR3 in amino acids: CASSFARLNQETQYF. DNA for the CDR3: TGTGCCAGCAGCTTTGCCAGACTAAATCAAGAGACCCAGTACTTC.

The chain is built from TRBV10-3 and TRBJ1-1; 7 bases agree with TRBD1. The J segment lost 0 bases and the V segment lost 8 bases, leaving 6 bases of the junction unmatched. This CDR3 has 14 amino acids. Germline CDR1 ENHRY, CDR2 SYGVKD. This CDR3 reads CAIARQGMNTEAFF. CDR3 DNA: TGTGCCATCGCTCGACAGGGAATGAACACTGAAGCTTTCTTT.

This clonotype was recorded at least ten times. The genes are TRBV7-9 and TRBJ1-5; 10 bases fit TRBD1. With V trimmed by 4 bases and J by 7 bases, 7 bases remained unmatched. The CDR3 is 15 amino acids. CDR1 is SEHNR, CDR2 FQNEAQ, per germline (reference sequence). The CDR3 DNA reads TGTGCCAGCAGCTCGGGGACAGGGGTACGACAGCCCCAGCATTTT. This gives the protein CASSSGTGVRQPQHF.

This chain joins TRBV6-5 and TRBJ2-7; 7 bases are a match to TRBD1. The CDR3 length is 15 residues. In germline, CDR1 is MNHEY, CDR2 SVGAGI. V lost 0 bases, J lost 5 bases, and 7 bases stayed unmatched. The DNA of the CDR3 is TGTGCCAGCAGTTACTCCGGGACAGAGAGGGACGAGCAGTACTTC. Translation gives CASSYSGTERDEQYF.

This clonotype was found many times. The V call is TRBV15, the J call TRBJ2-6; TRBD1 agrees at 9 bases. Trimming cost V 3 bases and J 2 bases; bases outside gene matches: 11. Germline CDR1 LNHNV, CDR2 YYDKDF (reference sequence). The CDR3 loop spans 19 amino acids. The CDR3, as DNA: TGTGCCACCAGCAGTACGCGGACAGGGGAATTTACTGGGGCCAACGTCCTGACTTTC. Translation gives CATSSTRTGEFTGANVLTF.

At least ten counts were recorded for this clonotype. V usage is TRBV6-5 and J usage is TRBJ1-5; no clear D. CDR1 is MNHEY, CDR2 SVGAGI, per germline. With 0 bases removed from V and 7 bases from J, the gap between germline ends came to 7 bases. The CDR3 totals 13 residues. The CDR3 bases are TGTGCCAGCAGTTACTCGGTAGGGCAGCCCCAGCATTTT. This codes for CASSYSVGQPQHF.

This clonotype appeared many times. This sequence joins TRBV7-9 and TRBJ1-2; TRBD1 matches 7 bases. V lost 1 base, J lost 4 bases, and 6 bases stayed unmatched. Germline CDR1 is SEHNR and CDR2 is FQNEAQ (reference sequence). The CDR3 has 15 residues. The CDR3, as DNA: TGTGCCAGCAGCTTAGTGGTAGACAGGGTCTATGGCTACACCTTC. Residues: CASSLVVDRVYGYTF.

This clonotype was counted at least ten times. The chain is built from TRBV6-6 and TRBJ2-1; D is unresolved. Germline CDR1 reads MNHNY; CDR2 reads SVGAGI (reference sequence). Trimming took 2 bases from V and 0 from J, leaving 8 bases between them. This CDR3 is 15 amino acids long. The CDR3 DNA is TGTGCCAGCAGTTACGAGGCTAGCTCCTACAATGAGCAGTTCTTC. This translates into CASSYEASSYNEQFF.

The rearrangement uses TRBV9 and TRBJ2-2; TRBD2 might be the D (7 bases). With 5 bases removed from V and 0 bases from J, the gap between germline ends came to 17 bases. The germline CDR1 and CDR2 sequences are SGDLS and YYNGEE. CDR3 length: 17 amino acids. CDR3 loop: CASSDLPGGPNTGELFF. CDR3 coding DNA: TGTGCCAGCAGTGACTTACCGGGGGGCCCGAACACCGGGGAGCTGTTTTTT.

This clonotype appeared many times. This chain connects TRBV7-2 to TRBJ1-6, with D possibly TRBD1 on 6 matching bases. V lost 1 base and J 10 bases, leaving 14 bases between the germline ends. CDR1 and CDR2 from the germline V gene are SGHTA and FQGNSA. This CDR3 contains 15 residues. CDR3 in DNA: TGTGCCAGCAGCTTAGAGGGGGGGAAGGGGTCACCCCTCCACTTT. It yields the protein CASSLEGGKGSPLHF.

With respect to this clonotype: Being one base from a much bigger clone, this may be a read error. The chain carries TRBV19 and TRBJ2-5; TRBD2 is a possible D gene (6 bases). The CDR3 spans 11 residues. The germline gives CDR1 LNHDA, CDR2 SQIVND (reference sequence). The chain's CDR3 is CASSAGGTLYF. The CDR3 DNA follows: TGTGCCAGTAGTGCCGGCGGGACCCTGTACTTC.

On this clonotype itself: This may stem from a read error, because a much larger clone lies one nucleotide away. This chain uses TRBV5-1 with TRBJ1-5; possibly TRBD1 for D (5 bases). The V and J ends lost 3 bases and 1 base respectively, with 8 bases between them. The CDR3 length is 14 residues. Germline-derived CDR1 and CDR2 are SGHRS and YFSETQ. The chain's CDR3 is CASSWDGSNQPQHF. The CDR3 bases are TGCGCCAGCAGCTGGGACGGAAGCAATCAGCCCCAGCATTTT. Full variable domain (outside the CDR3, taken from reference TRBV5-1 and TRBJ1-5): KAGVTQTPRYLIKTRGQQVTLSCSPISGHRSVSWYQQTPGQGLQFLFEYFSETQRNKGNFPGRFSGRQFSNSRSEMNVSTLELGDSALYLCASSWDGSNQPQHFGDGTRLSIL.

This chain uses TRBV11-2 with TRBJ2-2; D remains ambiguous. V shed 5 bases and J shed 2 bases, with 6 bases lying between them. The germline V gene has CDR1 SGHAT and CDR2 FQNNGV. There are 13 residues in the CDR3. The CDR3 bases are TGTGCCAGCAGCACCATAAACACCGGGGAGCTGTTTTTT. This encodes CASSTINTGELFF.

This clonotype was recorded many times. The rearrangement links TRBV4-1 to TRBJ2-7, with D perhaps TRBD1 (6 bases). The length of the CDR3 is 13 residues. V lost 0 bases and J lost 7, with 10 bases in between. CDR1 and CDR2 (germline): MGHRA, YSYEKL. Written as DNA, the CDR3 is TGCGCCAGCAGCCAAGACCGAGACAGGGAGCAGTACTTC. It codes for CASSQDRDREQYF.

The genes are TRBV9 and TRBJ2-1, with 8 bases matching TRBD2. This CDR3 comprises 14 residues. V gave up 4 bases and J gave up 6 bases; unmatched junction bases: 6. The germline CDR1 and CDR2 sequences are SGDLS and YYNGEE. The CDR3 region is CASSLSGGVNEQFF. The CDR3, as DNA: TGTGCCAGCAGCCTTTCCGGGGGGGTCAATGAGCAGTTCTTC.

This clonotype appeared many times. The V call is TRBV4-2, the J call TRBJ2-1, with unresolved D. V was shortened by 5 bases and J by 0 bases, with 14 bases between the two germline ends. The CDR3 has 16 residues. CDR1 is LGHNA and CDR2 is YNFKEQ in the germline V gene. The CDR3 is CASSSDGRSSYNEQFF. The CDR3 DNA is TGTGCCAGCAGCTCAGACGGCAGGAGCTCCTACAATGAGCAGTTCTTC.

In its sample, this clonotype was seen a few times. The J gene is TRBJ2-6, the V gene TRBV11-2, with D uncertain. The CDR3 totals 18 residues. Germline CDR1 reads SGHAT; CDR2 reads FQNNGV. Deletions cut 1 base from V and 0 bases from J, with 13 bases between. CDR3 nucleotide sequence: TGTGCCAGCAGCTTAGGTCGTCAGCCCCTCTCTGGGGCCAACGTCCTGACTTTC. Encoded protein: CASSLGRQPLSGANVLTF.